Below, 27 T cell receptor beta chains from the same sample are listed, as sequenced in a study of T cell responses to AZD1222 COVID-19 vaccine. TCRdb's table, derived via immunoSEQ multiplex PCR, lists solely in-frame clones and lacks some. The table shows 100,000 to 150,000 clones, with 90% occurring only once. This specimen was peripheral blood, taken on day 0 of MenACWY control vaccination. Receptors were obtained from an adult in good health.

The rearrangement uses TRBV11-2 and TRBJ2-7; 7 bases line up with TRBD2. The CDR3 consists of 14 residues. V lost 4 bases, J lost 4 bases, and 7 bases stayed unmatched. In germline, CDR1 is SGHAT, CDR2 FQNNGV. Here the CDR3 reads CASSSPGGRYEQYF. In nucleotides, the CDR3 is TGTGCCAGCAGCTCACCGGGAGGAAGATACGAGCAGTACTTC.

This chain uses TRBV19 with TRBJ1-6; D possibly corresponds to TRBD1 (5 bases). Germline V lookup: CDR1 LNHDA, CDR2 SQIVND (reference sequence). Trimming took off 7 bases at V and 14 bases at J, with 27 bases between the two ends. The CDR3 is 16 residues long. The CDR3 region has the DNA TGTGCCAGTACCGCCAGATATAGGGGCCCCTTTGGAGCCCTCCACTTT. It is translated as CASTARYRGPFGALHF.

The V and J genes are TRBV19 and TRBJ2-1, with D possibly matching TRBD2 (6 bases). CDR1 and CDR2 (germline): LNHDA, SQIVND (reference sequence). The CDR3 covers 15 residues. With 6 bases removed from V and 7 bases from J, the gap between germline ends came to 19 bases. The CDR3 DNA sequence: TGTGCCAGTAGCATGTCGGGAGTGAAAGGGAATGAGCAGTTCTTC. Its protein is CASSMSGVKGNEQFF.

J is TRBJ2-5 and V is TRBV27; D is unresolved. CDR3 length: 14 amino acids. Trimming stripped 3 bases from V and 2 bases from J, with 10 bases between. Germline-derived CDR1 and CDR2 are MNHEY and SMNVEV (reference sequence). The CDR3 bases are TGTGCCAGCAGTTTTTGGGCGAGACAAGAGACCCAGTACTTC. Translating it yields CASSFWARQETQYF.

The chain combines TRBV29-1 with TRBJ1-5; D ambiguous. The CDR3 length is 13 residues. The germline V gene encodes CDR1 SQVTM and CDR2 ANQGSEA. Deletions cut 7 bases from V and 3 bases from J, with 13 bases between. The CDR3 DNA reads TGCAGCGCATCGGACCGTGTCAATCAGCCCCAGCATTTT. This translates into CSASDRVNQPQHF.

V gene TRBV28 combines with J gene TRBJ2-7, with 13 bases lining up with TRBD2. V gave up 5 bases and J gave up 2 bases; unmatched junction bases: 9. CDR1 and CDR2 from the germline V gene are MDHEN and SYDVKM. This CDR3 is 17 amino acids long. The CDR3 region is CASSPKGLAGFTYEQYF. CDR3 nucleotide sequence: TGTGCCAGCAGTCCCAAGGGACTAGCGGGATTCACCTACGAGCAGTACTTC.

The J gene is TRBJ2-5, the V gene TRBV5-1; D is unresolved. V was cut by 0 bases and J by 4 bases, with 4 bases left in between. Germline assignment: CDR1 SGHRS and CDR2 YFSETQ. The CDR3 extends over 12 amino acids. The CDR3 sequence: CASSLALETQYF. CDR3 bases: TGCGCCAGCAGCTTGGCCTTAGAGACCCAGTACTTC.

The chain uses TRBV4-2 and TRBJ1-2; 8 bases line up with TRBD1. The CDR3 has 15 residues. V shed 0 bases, J shed 7 bases, and the junction held 7 bases outside the gene matches. Germline V gives CDR1 LGHNA, CDR2 YNFKEQ. Here the CDR3 reads CASSQESGQGFGYTF. The CDR3 nucleotides are TGTGCCAGCAGCCAAGAGAGTGGACAGGGTTTTGGCTACACCTTC.

This clone has only one observation. The DNA of the CDR3 is TGCGCCAGCAGCCGGGAGGGGAGCAATCAGCCCCAGCATTTT. It yields the protein CASSREGSNQPQHF. V gene TRBV5-1 combines with J gene TRBJ1-5; D is possibly TRBD1 (5 bases). The V end was cut by 4 bases, the J end by 1 base, with 9 bases between. This CDR3 comprises 14 residues. CDR1 and CDR2 (germline): SGHRS, YFSETQ.

CDR3 loop: CASSCWDQTYEQYV. The CDR3 bases are TGTGCCAGCAGTTGTTGGGACCAAACCTACGAGCAGTACGTC. The gene calls are TRBV6-5 and TRBJ2-7; D might be TRBD1 or TRBD2, each matching 5 bases. Per germline, CDR1 MNHEY and CDR2 SVGAGI. This CDR3 is built from 14 residues. V gave up 4 bases and J gave up 2 bases, with 12 bases separating them.

This CDR3 is CASSQLDGNTEAFF. DNA of the CDR3: TGTGCCAGCAGCCAGTTAGACGGTAACACTGAAGCTTTCTTT. The rearrangement joins TRBV3-1 (or the pseudogene TRBV3-2) to TRBJ1-1; unclear D gene. The germline gives CDR1 LGHDT, CDR2 YNNKEL (reference sequence). Trimming cost V 3 bases and J 2 bases, with 10 bases left between them. The CDR3 runs to 14 residues.

This chain joins TRBV18 and TRBJ2-3; 9 bases agree with TRBD2. CDR1 is KGHSH, CDR2 LQKENI, per germline. V gave up 2 bases and J gave up 3 bases; unmatched junction bases: 3. The CDR3 has 15 residues. The CDR3 DNA reads as TGTGCCAGCTCACCAGTGGGACTAGCTACAGATACGCAGTATTTT. It translates to CASSPVGLATDTQYF.

The chain has TRBV28 and TRBJ2-3; TRBD2 might be the D (7 bases). Between the trimmed V and J ends, which lost 6 bases and 1 base, there was a span of 11 bases. Germline-derived CDR1 and CDR2 are MDHEN and SYDVKM. This CDR3 is built from 14 residues. The chain's CDR3 is CASRGGAGTDTQYF. The CDR3 nucleotides are TGTGCCAGCAGGGGGGGGGCCGGCACAGATACGCAGTATTTT. Looking up the rest from reference TRBV28 and TRBJ2-3 gives the full variable domain: DVKVTQSSRYLVKRTGEKVFLECVQDMDHENMFWYRQDPGLGLRLIYFSYDVKMKEKGDIPEGYSVSREKKERFSLILESASTNQTSMYLCASRGGAGTDTQYFGPGTRLTVL.

Here the CDR3 DNA reads TGTGCCAGCCTTCTCGGGGGAGCGAACACTGAAGCTTTCTTT. This encodes CASLLGGANTEAFF. V and J are TRBV6-6 and TRBJ1-1, with a weak D call TRBD1 (5 bases). The CDR3 spans 14 residues. CDR1 MNHNY and CDR2 SVGAGI come from the germline V gene (reference sequence). The ends were cut back, 8 bases at V and 1 base at J, with 14 bases in the middle.

The rearrangement uses TRBV7-3 and TRBJ1-1; D might be TRBD1 (5 bases). Germline CDR1 SGHTA, CDR2 FQGTGA. This CDR3 spans 14 amino acids. V shed 2 bases and J shed 1 base, with 8 bases lying between them. CDR3 in DNA: TGTGCCAGCAGCTTAGGGGCGGGGAACACTGAAGCTTTCTTT. The encoded protein is CASSLGAGNTEAFF.

The chain joins TRBV27 to TRBJ2-3; D may be TRBD1 or TRBD2 (5 bases each). The CDR3 is made up of 16 amino acids. CDR1 MNHEY and CDR2 SMNVEV come from the germline V gene (reference sequence). The ends were cut back, 2 bases at V and 3 bases at J, with 15 bases in the middle. The CDR3 reads CASSLEGMGVTDTQYF. DNA for the CDR3: TGTGCCAGCAGTTTAGAGGGGATGGGAGTTACAGATACGCAGTATTTT.

The CDR3 spells CASSIRAGGFYEQYF. The CDR3 DNA reads TGTGCCAGTAGTATCAGGGCAGGGGGCTTCTACGAGCAGTACTTC. This sequence joins TRBV19 and TRBJ2-7; 8 positions agree with TRBD1. J gave up 3 bases and V 3 bases, and 7 bases lay outside the gene matches. CDR1 and CDR2 (germline): LNHDA, SQIVND (reference sequence). The CDR3 is 15 amino acids. The variable domain in full, completed from reference TRBV19 and TRBJ2-7, reads DGGITQSPKYLFRKEGQNVTLSCEQNLNHDAMYWYRQDPGQGLRLIYYSQIVNDFQKGDIAEGYSVSREKKESFPLTVTSAQKNPTAFYLCASSIRAGGFYEQYFGPGTRLTVT.

The V and J genes are TRBV5-4 and TRBJ2-1, with D perhaps matching TRBD2 (5 bases). From germline, CDR1 is SGHNT and CDR2 YYREEE (reference sequence). The CDR3 spans 13 residues. Trimming removed 1 base from V and 12 bases from J, with 14 bases in between. The CDR3 sequence: CASSLNGFEGQFF. The CDR3 region has the DNA TGTGCCAGCAGCTTGAATGGTTTTGAGGGGCAGTTCTTC. The full variable domain, its missing parts supplied by reference TRBV5-4 and TRBJ2-1, is ETGVTQSPTHLIKTRGQQVTLRCSSQSGHNTVSWYQQALGQGPQFIFQYYREEENGRGNFPPRFSGLQFPNYSSELNVNALELDDSALYLCASSLNGFEGQFFGPGTRLTVL.

The chain has TRBV24-1 and TRBJ2-2, with 10 bases matching TRBD2. After removal of 3 bases from V and 1 base from J, the junction contained 1 base not matched to a gene. Germline lookup yields CDR1 KGHDR and CDR2 SFDVKD. This CDR3 comprises 16 residues. The CDR3 coding sequence is TGTGCCACCAGTGATAGACTAGCGGGGAACACCGGGGAGCTGTTTTTT. Residues: CATSDRLAGNTGELFF.

The chain employs TRBV30 and TRBJ2-1, with 12 positions matching TRBD1. The CDR3 is 20 residues long. With V trimmed by 2 bases and J by 3 bases, 17 bases remained unmatched. Germline V gene lookup returns CDR1 GTSNPN and CDR2 SVGIG (reference sequence). The CDR3 DNA reads TGTGCCTGGAGTCCGAGGTTGGGACAGGGGGCGACTAATTTCTACAATGAGCAGTTCTTC. It is translated as CAWSPRLGQGATNFYNEQFF. The full variable domain, with the rest looked up from reference TRBV30 and TRBJ2-1, is SQTIHQWPATLVQPVGSPLSLECTVEGTSNPNLYWYRQAAGRGLQLLFYSVGIGQISSEVPQNLSASRPQDRQFILSSKKLLLSDSGFYLCAWSPRLGQGATNFYNEQFFGPGTRLTVL.

The chain couples TRBV12-3 or TRBV12-4 to TRBJ1-4; D possibly corresponds to TRBD1 (5 bases). With 6 bases removed from V and 5 bases from J, the gap between germline ends came to 10 bases. The CDR3 has 13 amino acids. This CDR3 reads CASRDSMNEKLFF. The CDR3 DNA reads TGTGCCAGCAGAGACAGCATGAATGAAAAACTGTTTTTT.

The rearrangement uses TRBV6-2 or TRBV6-3 and TRBJ1-1; D is uncertain. The V and J ends lost 0 bases and 0 bases respectively, with 17 bases between them. The CDR3 runs to 18 residues. Germline V lookup: CDR1 MNHEY, CDR2 SVGEGT. CDR3 sequence reads: CASSYSRTLKVMNTEAFF. The CDR3 nucleotides read TGTGCCAGCAGTTACTCGCGAACCTTGAAAGTAATGAACACTGAAGCTTTCTTT.

The rearrangement joins TRBV28 to TRBJ1-4; a possible D gene is TRBD1 (5 bases). The CDR3 consists of 15 residues. From germline, CDR1 is MDHEN and CDR2 SYDVKM. The V and J ends lost 7 bases and 4 bases respectively, with 16 bases between them. CDR3 amino acids: CASNGGGGRNEKLFF. CDR3 nucleotides: TGTGCCAGCAATGGCGGGGGGGGTCGTAATGAAAAACTGTTTTTT.

The DNA of the CDR3 is TGTGCCAGCTGGAAGCGGGAGGGCGGGGAGACCCAGTACTTC. It translates to CASWKREGGETQYF. The chain employs TRBV27 and TRBJ2-5; 10 nucleotides agree with TRBD2. The CDR3 loop spans 14 amino acids. Germline V gene sequence: CDR1 MNHEY, CDR2 SMNVEV (reference sequence). Trimming removed 8 bases from V and 5 bases from J; junction bases left unmatched: 8.

The genes are TRBV5-8 and TRBJ2-5, with D unresolved. Germline lookup yields CDR1 SGHTS and CDR2 YDEGEE. The CDR3 has 16 residues. Trimming took 1 base from V and 1 from J, leaving 14 bases between them. CDR3 nucleotides: TGTGCCAGCAGCTTGTGGGTGGGCCAGGTCCAAGAGACCCAGTACTTC. As protein: CASSLWVGQVQETQYF.

The chain carries TRBV6-2 or TRBV6-3 and TRBJ2-3; no clear D gene. V was clipped by 4 bases and J by 1 base, with 9 bases between them. Per the germline V gene, CDR1 is MNHEY and CDR2 is SVGEGT. The CDR3 sequence is 14 residues long. This chain's CDR3 is CASSFLTGTDTQYF. In DNA, the CDR3 is TGTGCCAGCAGTTTTCTAACGGGCACAGATACGCAGTATTTT.

This clone showed up just a few times. The J gene is TRBJ1-2, the V gene TRBV19; 9 bases match TRBD1. The CDR3 has 15 residues. Germline V gene lookup returns CDR1 LNHDA and CDR2 SQIVND (reference sequence). The V and J ends lost 6 bases and 3 bases, in that order; junction bases with no gene match: 8. This CDR3 reads CASSPGTGRHYGYTF. CDR3 nucleotide sequence: TGTGCCAGTAGCCCTGGGACAGGGAGGCACTATGGCTACACCTTC.